Included here is one T cell receptor (beta chain) sequence, with context. Its antigen is not known. The PCR was carried out with 60 Vbeta primers and 13 Jbeta primers. The data were produced by immunoSEQ multiplex PCR, yet TCRdb's version contains in-frame clones alone and is incomplete. The sample lists some 110,000 clones; about 82% were seen once. The data originate from a study of cytomegalovirus exposure and HLA in healthy donors. Study-level points and caveats: What a later analysis showed was that several of the most significant clusters appeared linked to common viral pathogens.

The trim removed 0 bases at V and 8 bases at J, leaving 8 bases unmatched. The CDR3 sequence is 17 residues long. In germline, CDR1 is SGHRS, CDR2 YFSETQ. Sequencing used PBMCs. The chain uses TRBV5-1 and TRBJ2-1, with TRBD2 identical over 13 bases. The TCR sequence derives from a man between 50 and 59 years old in good health and CMV-seronegative. The chain's CDR3 is CASSLDRTSGGSDEQFF. CDR3 nucleotides: TGCGCCAGCAGCTTGGATCGGACTAGCGGGGGATCCGATGAGCAGTTCTTC.